One and the same sample provided the 3 T cell receptor beta chains below, sequenced in a study of technical replicates of blood from a handful of donors. Measured with immunoSEQ multiplex PCR; TCRdb has only the in-frame clones, and not every one. Altogether around 67,000 clones are present, 95% to 96% being singletons, with the ten largest covering less than 0.3%. Sequencing was carried out using T cells isolated from PBMCs. The receptors originated from a human donor in good health.

V is TRBV7-2 and J is TRBJ2-1; 8 bases are a match to TRBD1. V was pared by 5 bases and J by 3 bases, with 6 bases of the junction left unmatched. In germline, CDR1 is SGHTA, CDR2 FQGNSA. The CDR3 is made up of 15 amino acids. The CDR3 nucleotides read TGTGCCAGCAGCACCCAACAGGGGGGCTACAATGAGCAGTTCTTC. Protein sequence: CASSTQQGGYNEQFF.

The chain links TRBV27 to TRBJ2-6; D is undetermined. Trimming pared 1 base from V and 0 bases from J, leaving 7 bases between. CDR1 and CDR2 from the germline V gene are MNHEY and SMNVEV (reference sequence). The CDR3 contains 16 residues. The CDR3 sequence: CASSLYVSSGANVLTF. CDR3 DNA: TGTGCCAGCAGTTTATATGTTAGCTCTGGGGCCAACGTCCTGACTTTC.

The rearrangement links TRBV7-8 to TRBJ1-3; D is undetermined. Germline values: CDR1 SGHVS, CDR2 FQNEAQ. V gave up 5 bases and J gave up 0 bases, with 11 bases separating them. The CDR3 is made up of 15 amino acids. CDR3 sequence (DNA): TGTGCCAGCAGCCACACATATTACTCTGGAAACACCATATATTTT. It specifies CASSHTYYSGNTIYF.